Listed below are T cell receptor beta chains from one sample, sequenced in a study of T cell responses to AZD1222 COVID-19 vaccine. Sequencing was performed with immunoSEQ multiplex PCR; in TCRdb, only in-frame clones are kept and a portion is missing. The sample has tens of thousands of clones; around 90% are singletons. The sample was peripheral blood, taken on day 0 of AZD1222 vaccination. The receptors originated from an adult in good health. Both conserved end residues are part of each CDR3. Fields, in order: D gene, clone size, J gene, V gene, CDR3 DNA, CDR3 protein. The D gene is left open where the match is weak. Some rows mark clone size as missing; the rest say once, few, many or name a class of expanded clone.

d_call: -
clone_size: few
j_call: TRBJ1-2
v_call: TRBV6-6
cdr3_nt: TGTGCCAGCAGTTACCCTTCCTCCATGGGGGGTGGCTACACCTTC
cdr3_aa: CASSYPSSMGGGYTF

d_call: -
clone_size: once
j_call: TRBJ1-2
v_call: TRBV5-4
cdr3_nt: TGTGCCAGCAGCTTGGGGACAGCAGCCGGATGGCGATATGGCTACACCTTC
cdr3_aa: CASSLGTAAGWRYGYTF

d_call: -
clone_size: -
j_call: TRBJ1-2
v_call: TRBV20-1
cdr3_nt: TGCAGTGCTCCCGATGACTATGGCTACACCTTC
cdr3_aa: CSAPDDYGYTF

d_call: TRBD2
clone_size: -
j_call: TRBJ2-5
v_call: TRBV9
cdr3_nt: TGTGCCAGCAGCGTAGGAAATAGCGGGGGAAAGACCCAGTACTTC
cdr3_aa: CASSVGNSGGKTQYF

d_call: -
clone_size: -
j_call: TRBJ1-5
v_call: TRBV5-1
cdr3_nt: TGCGCCAGCAGCCCTGGGCAGAGCAATCAGCCCCAGCATTTT
cdr3_aa: CASSPGQSNQPQHF

d_call: -
clone_size: once
j_call: TRBJ1-4
v_call: TRBV6-5
cdr3_nt: TGTGCCACCGCGAACCGGGGCGGTGGTGAAAAACTGTTTTTT
cdr3_aa: CATANRGGGEKLFF

d_call: TRBD2
clone_size: -
j_call: TRBJ2-7
v_call: TRBV6-1
cdr3_nt: TGTGCCAGCAGTGAAGGGACTAGTTTTATTTACGAGCAGTACTTC
cdr3_aa: CASSEGTSFIYEQYF

d_call: -
clone_size: -
j_call: TRBJ1-1
v_call: TRBV20-1
cdr3_nt: TGCAGTGCTAGTCGGGGGGACACTGAAGCTTTCTTT
cdr3_aa: CSASRGDTEAFF

d_call: TRBD2
clone_size: once
j_call: TRBJ2-1
v_call: TRBV6-6
cdr3_nt: TGTGCCAGCACTCGGGGCGGGACTAGCGGGATCCGCTCCTACAATGAGCAGTTCTTC
cdr3_aa: CASTRGGTSGIRSYNEQFF

d_call: TRBD1
clone_size: -
j_call: TRBJ1-2
v_call: TRBV7-2
cdr3_nt: TGTGCCAGCAGCCTTAGCTCGACAGGGGAGGCCTATGGCTACACCTTC
cdr3_aa: CASSLSSTGEAYGYTF

d_call: -
clone_size: -
j_call: TRBJ1-5
v_call: TRBV4-2
cdr3_nt: TGTGCCAGCAGCCAAGATTTAGCACGGGGCTCCTCACCCCAGCATTTT
cdr3_aa: CASSQDLARGSSPQHF

d_call: -
clone_size: -
j_call: TRBJ1-2
v_call: TRBV4-1
cdr3_nt: TGCGCCAGCAGCCGGAATCGGGGGTGGTCGGACTATGGCTACACCTTC
cdr3_aa: CASSRNRGWSDYGYTF

d_call: -
clone_size: -
j_call: TRBJ1-1
v_call: TRBV30
cdr3_nt: TGTGCCTGGAGTGGGACTTCCACTGAAGCTTTCTTT
cdr3_aa: CAWSGTSTEAFF

d_call: -
clone_size: -
j_call: TRBJ1-5
v_call: TRBV19
cdr3_nt: TGTGCCAGTAAAGACAGTCGAGGACAGCCCCAGCATTTT
cdr3_aa: CASKDSRGQPQHF

d_call: -
clone_size: -
j_call: TRBJ1-1
v_call: TRBV2
cdr3_nt: TGTGCCAGCAGTAATACCGGGAACACTGAAGCTTTCTTT
cdr3_aa: CASSNTGNTEAFF

d_call: TRBD1
clone_size: -
j_call: TRBJ1-1
v_call: TRBV4-1
cdr3_nt: TGCGCCAGCAGCCAGACAGGGGCTGGGAACACTGAAGCTTTCTTT
cdr3_aa: CASSQTGAGNTEAFF

d_call: TRBD1
clone_size: -
j_call: TRBJ1-5
v_call: TRBV5-5
cdr3_nt: TGTGCCAGCAGCTTGGAACAGGGGGCGCGGCAGCCCCAGCATTTT
cdr3_aa: CASSLEQGARQPQHF

d_call: -
clone_size: -
j_call: TRBJ2-3
v_call: TRBV5-5
cdr3_nt: TGTGCCAGCAGCTTAGGGCTAGAGCTCACAGATACGCAGTATTTT
cdr3_aa: CASSLGLELTDTQYF

d_call: -
clone_size: -
j_call: TRBJ1-3
v_call: TRBV30
cdr3_nt: TGTGCCTGGAGCGAGATCAGGGCTGGAAACACCATATATTTT
cdr3_aa: CAWSEIRAGNTIYF

d_call: TRBD2
clone_size: few
j_call: TRBJ2-1
v_call: TRBV29-1
cdr3_nt: TGCAGCCCTAAGGCTAGCGGAGGCCCGCTCGAGTTCTTC
cdr3_aa: CSPKASGGPLEFF

d_call: -
clone_size: few
j_call: TRBJ2-5
v_call: TRBV3-1/TRBV3-2
cdr3_nt: TGTGCCAGCAGCCAAGTTTCGGGTGGGGGAGGAGAGACCCAGTACTTC
cdr3_aa: CASSQVSGGGGETQYF

d_call: -
clone_size: once
j_call: TRBJ1-2
v_call: TRBV6-5
cdr3_nt: TGTGCCAGCAGTTACTCGATGCGAGGGGGTAACTATGGCTACACCTTC
cdr3_aa: CASSYSMRGGNYGYTF

d_call: -
clone_size: -
j_call: TRBJ2-1
v_call: TRBV15
cdr3_nt: TGTGCCACCAGCAACTTACAGGGAAATGAGCAGTTCTTC
cdr3_aa: CATSNLQGNEQFF

d_call: -
clone_size: -
j_call: TRBJ2-7
v_call: TRBV5-5
cdr3_nt: TGTGCCAGCAGCAAATCCGGGACCGGTCCCTACGAGCAGTACTTC
cdr3_aa: CASSKSGTGPYEQYF

d_call: -
clone_size: -
j_call: TRBJ2-2
v_call: TRBV5-1
cdr3_nt: TGCGCCAGCAGCTTGAGCACGGGAACCGGGGAGCTGTTTTTT
cdr3_aa: CASSLSTGTGELFF

d_call: -
clone_size: -
j_call: TRBJ1-2
v_call: TRBV18
cdr3_nt: TGTGCCAGCTCACCTGGGGTCAAACCTACAGGAGGCTACACCTTC
cdr3_aa: CASSPGVKPTGGYTF

d_call: -
clone_size: -
j_call: TRBJ2-5
v_call: TRBV5-4
cdr3_nt: TGTGCCAGCAGCTTCAATTTGGGTTCCCAAGAGACCCAGTACTTC
cdr3_aa: CASSFNLGSQETQYF

d_call: -
clone_size: -
j_call: TRBJ2-7
v_call: TRBV7-2
cdr3_nt: TGTGCCAGCAGCTTACCGAGCACAGGAGTGTCCTACGAGCAGTACTTC
cdr3_aa: CASSLPSTGVSYEQYF

d_call: -
clone_size: once
j_call: TRBJ1-2
v_call: TRBV19
cdr3_nt: TGTGCCAGTAGTACGCCGGACAAGAGGGGCTACACCTTC
cdr3_aa: CASSTPDKRGYTF

d_call: -
clone_size: -
j_call: TRBJ1-5
v_call: TRBV21-1
cdr3_nt: TGTGCCAGCGTCTGTCACACATTTTCCGGGAAATACAGCAATCAGCCCCAGCATTTT
cdr3_aa: CASVCHTFSGKYSNQPQHF

d_call: -
clone_size: -
j_call: TRBJ1-2
v_call: TRBV2
cdr3_nt: TGTGCCAGCAGTGAAACGGCGGACGCTAACTATGGCTACACCTTC
cdr3_aa: CASSETADANYGYTF

d_call: TRBD1
clone_size: -
j_call: TRBJ2-7
v_call: TRBV4-3
cdr3_nt: TGCGCCAGCAGCCAGGCCGGGACAGGGGTCTACGAGCAGTACTTC
cdr3_aa: CASSQAGTGVYEQYF

d_call: -
clone_size: few
j_call: TRBJ2-1
v_call: TRBV27
cdr3_nt: TGTGCCAGCAGTTCAGGGACTCTGCAGATCTTC
cdr3_aa: CASSSGTLQIF

d_call: -
clone_size: once
j_call: TRBJ2-3
v_call: TRBV19
cdr3_nt: TGTGCCAGTAGTCCCCGGGACCAGGGCACAGATACGCAGTATTTT
cdr3_aa: CASSPRDQGTDTQYF

d_call: -
clone_size: -
j_call: TRBJ2-5
v_call: TRBV21-1
cdr3_nt: TGTGCCAGCAGCAAGGCGGGACTACCTCTCCGCGAGACCCAGTACTTC
cdr3_aa: CASSKAGLPLRETQYF

d_call: -
clone_size: -
j_call: TRBJ2-7
v_call: TRBV12-5
cdr3_nt: TGTGCTAGTGCTGGGATGGAGCGGAGCTCCTACGAGCAGTACTTC
cdr3_aa: CASAGMERSSYEQYF

d_call: TRBD2
clone_size: -
j_call: TRBJ2-3
v_call: TRBV2
cdr3_nt: TGTGCCAGCAGGAGTCGACTAGCGGGAGTAGGGTCAGATACGCAGTATTTT
cdr3_aa: CASRSRLAGVGSDTQYF

d_call: TRBD1
clone_size: -
j_call: TRBJ2-7
v_call: TRBV5-4
cdr3_nt: TGTGCCAGCAGTCCCGGGACAGGGGTATACGAGCAGTACTTC
cdr3_aa: CASSPGTGVYEQYF

d_call: -
clone_size: -
j_call: TRBJ2-6
v_call: TRBV4-3
cdr3_nt: TGCGCCAGCAGCCGGAACAGGGCGTCAGGGGCCAACGTCCTGACTTTC
cdr3_aa: CASSRNRASGANVLTF

d_call: TRBD1
clone_size: -
j_call: TRBJ1-6
v_call: TRBV30
cdr3_nt: TGTGCCTGGACTCGGGAGGGGGCCTCCTATAATTCACCCCTCCACTTT
cdr3_aa: CAWTREGASYNSPLHF

d_call: -
clone_size: -
j_call: TRBJ2-3
v_call: TRBV4-1
cdr3_nt: TGCGCCAGCAGCCACGGGGCTCCTAGCACAGATACGCAGTATTTT
cdr3_aa: CASSHGAPSTDTQYF

d_call: -
clone_size: -
j_call: TRBJ1-3
v_call: TRBV24-1
cdr3_nt: TGTGCCACCAGTGCCCGACAAGTAGCTGGAAACACCATATATTTT
cdr3_aa: CATSARQVAGNTIYF

d_call: -
clone_size: -
j_call: TRBJ2-5
v_call: TRBV18
cdr3_nt: TGTGCCAGCTCACCGGGTGGGGGAGAGACCCAGTACTTC
cdr3_aa: CASSPGGGETQYF

d_call: -
clone_size: once
j_call: TRBJ2-3
v_call: TRBV7-2
cdr3_nt: TGTGCCAGCAGCTTAGGGATCCCAGATACGCAGTATTTT
cdr3_aa: CASSLGIPDTQYF

d_call: TRBD2
clone_size: -
j_call: TRBJ2-3
v_call: TRBV5-1
cdr3_nt: TGCGCCAGCAGATTCGGACTAGCGGGAGGGCCAGATACGCAGTATTTT
cdr3_aa: CASRFGLAGGPDTQYF

d_call: -
clone_size: -
j_call: TRBJ1-2
v_call: TRBV7-9
cdr3_nt: TGTGCCAGCAGCTTTTTGGGGGGCGACAGCTATGGCTACACCTTC
cdr3_aa: CASSFLGGDSYGYTF

d_call: -
clone_size: few
j_call: TRBJ2-5
v_call: TRBV7-7
cdr3_nt: TGTGCCAGCAGCTTAGTCGGCGGCAGGGAAGAGACCCAGTACTTC
cdr3_aa: CASSLVGGREETQYF

d_call: -
clone_size: few
j_call: TRBJ1-1
v_call: TRBV18
cdr3_nt: TGTGCCAGCTCACCAAGGACGGGAGAAGCTTTCTTT
cdr3_aa: CASSPRTGEAFF

d_call: -
clone_size: -
j_call: TRBJ1-5
v_call: TRBV30
cdr3_nt: TGTGCCTGGAGTGTCACGCCCAATCAGCCCCAGCATTTT
cdr3_aa: CAWSVTPNQPQHF

d_call: -
clone_size: -
j_call: TRBJ1-5
v_call: TRBV4-1
cdr3_nt: TGCGCCAGCAGCCAAGGGTGGGACCCCTTGCGCCCTAATCAGCCCCAGCATTTT
cdr3_aa: CASSQGWDPLRPNQPQHF

d_call: -
clone_size: few
j_call: TRBJ1-2
v_call: TRBV27
cdr3_nt: TGTGCCAGCAGTTTAAATCCAAACTATGGCTACACCTTC
cdr3_aa: CASSLNPNYGYTF

d_call: TRBD1
clone_size: -
j_call: TRBJ1-5
v_call: TRBV19
cdr3_nt: TGTGCCAGTAGTGACCAGACAGGGGGCGCGGGTCAGCCCCAGCATTTT
cdr3_aa: CASSDQTGGAGQPQHF

d_call: TRBD1
clone_size: -
j_call: TRBJ2-3
v_call: TRBV5-1
cdr3_nt: TGCGCCAGCGAGACAGGGTCAGGGTATACGCAGTATTTT
cdr3_aa: CASETGSGYTQYF